Detailed here is one TCR beta chain. Antigen: not known. This sample is part of a study of siplizumab effects on memory and regulatory T cells. V lost 4 bases, J lost 8 bases, and 13 bases lay in between. CDR3 size: 14 residues. Germline CDR1 and CDR2: SGHNT and YYREEE (reference sequence). The repertoire was sequenced with immunoSEQ multiplex PCR; TCRdb's copy has only in-frame clones and lacks some. The sample lists more than 60,000 clones, around 93% occurring once. General study findings and limits: Naive-or-memory phenotypes were unassignable for roughly 80-95% of proliferating CD4+ or CD8+ clones. Memory T cells appeared less diverse than naive cells, which seemed to contribute substantially to alloresponse.

This TCR was sampled from a human donor in good health. Sequences were obtained from CD8+ T cells sorted from blood. This rearrangement joins TRBV5-4 to TRBJ1-6, with D perhaps matching TRBD1 (5 bases). The CDR3 loop is CASSPMGGYSPLHF. In DNA form, the CDR3 reads TGTGCCAGCAGCCCCATGGGGGGTTATTCACCCCTCCACTTT.